What follows describes a single T cell receptor beta chain. The data were taken from a study of blood T cell repertoires in COVID-19. Study information: COVID-19 samples from acute and convalescent phases originated in the United States, Italy and Spain.

Original handling: The assay estimated nucleated cells by amplifying reference gene primers. Clones were read by immunoSEQ multiplex PCR, and TCRdb kept only the in-frame ones, dropping some. D and trimming come from the DNA, and the V and J calls and clone size come from that table. The repertoire has over 400,000 clones, approximately 91% of them found once; the top ten carry roughly 8.5%. V lost 1 base to trimming and J lost 1 base, with 11 bases between them. CDR1 and CDR2 (germline): SGHRS, YFSETQ. The CDR3 has 15 residues. Recovery among Cohort 3 donors was established by two negative PCRs, clearance, or symptom resolution.

This clonotype originated in a woman aged 60-70 years who had recovered from COVID-19. This chain uses TRBV5-1 with TRBJ1-1; D gene unclear. The sample comprised PBMCs or T cells enriched from blood (not recorded which). CDR3 nucleotide sequence: TGCGCCAGCAGCTTGAAAGGAGGGTCGAACACTGAAGCTTTCTTT. Translating gives CASSLKGGSNTEAFF.